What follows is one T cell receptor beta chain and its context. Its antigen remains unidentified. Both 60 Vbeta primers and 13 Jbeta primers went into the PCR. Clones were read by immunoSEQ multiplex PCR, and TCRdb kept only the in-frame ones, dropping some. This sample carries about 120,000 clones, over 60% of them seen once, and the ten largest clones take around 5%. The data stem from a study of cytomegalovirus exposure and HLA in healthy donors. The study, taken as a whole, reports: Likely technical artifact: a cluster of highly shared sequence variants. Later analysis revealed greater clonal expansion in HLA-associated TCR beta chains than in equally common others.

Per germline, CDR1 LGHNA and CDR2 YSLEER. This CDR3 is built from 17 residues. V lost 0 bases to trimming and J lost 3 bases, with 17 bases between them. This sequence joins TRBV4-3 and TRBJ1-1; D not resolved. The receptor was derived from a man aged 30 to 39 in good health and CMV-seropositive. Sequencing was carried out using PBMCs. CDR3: CASSQERLATEDTEAFF. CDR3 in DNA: TGCGCCAGCAGCCAAGAACGTTTGGCGACGGAGGACACTGAAGCTTTCTTT.